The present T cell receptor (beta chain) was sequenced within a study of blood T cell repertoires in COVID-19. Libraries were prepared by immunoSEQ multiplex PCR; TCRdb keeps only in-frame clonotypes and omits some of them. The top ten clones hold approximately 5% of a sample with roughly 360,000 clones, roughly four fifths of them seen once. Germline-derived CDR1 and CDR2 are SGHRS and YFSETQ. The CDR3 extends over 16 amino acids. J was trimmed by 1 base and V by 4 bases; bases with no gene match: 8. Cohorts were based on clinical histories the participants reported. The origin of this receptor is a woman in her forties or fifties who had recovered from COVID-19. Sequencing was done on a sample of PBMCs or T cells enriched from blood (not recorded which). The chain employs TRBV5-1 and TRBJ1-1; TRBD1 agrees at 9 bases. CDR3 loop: CASSPTGGVRNTEAFF. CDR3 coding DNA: TGCGCCAGCAGCCCGACAGGGGGAGTGAGGAACACTGAAGCTTTCTTT.